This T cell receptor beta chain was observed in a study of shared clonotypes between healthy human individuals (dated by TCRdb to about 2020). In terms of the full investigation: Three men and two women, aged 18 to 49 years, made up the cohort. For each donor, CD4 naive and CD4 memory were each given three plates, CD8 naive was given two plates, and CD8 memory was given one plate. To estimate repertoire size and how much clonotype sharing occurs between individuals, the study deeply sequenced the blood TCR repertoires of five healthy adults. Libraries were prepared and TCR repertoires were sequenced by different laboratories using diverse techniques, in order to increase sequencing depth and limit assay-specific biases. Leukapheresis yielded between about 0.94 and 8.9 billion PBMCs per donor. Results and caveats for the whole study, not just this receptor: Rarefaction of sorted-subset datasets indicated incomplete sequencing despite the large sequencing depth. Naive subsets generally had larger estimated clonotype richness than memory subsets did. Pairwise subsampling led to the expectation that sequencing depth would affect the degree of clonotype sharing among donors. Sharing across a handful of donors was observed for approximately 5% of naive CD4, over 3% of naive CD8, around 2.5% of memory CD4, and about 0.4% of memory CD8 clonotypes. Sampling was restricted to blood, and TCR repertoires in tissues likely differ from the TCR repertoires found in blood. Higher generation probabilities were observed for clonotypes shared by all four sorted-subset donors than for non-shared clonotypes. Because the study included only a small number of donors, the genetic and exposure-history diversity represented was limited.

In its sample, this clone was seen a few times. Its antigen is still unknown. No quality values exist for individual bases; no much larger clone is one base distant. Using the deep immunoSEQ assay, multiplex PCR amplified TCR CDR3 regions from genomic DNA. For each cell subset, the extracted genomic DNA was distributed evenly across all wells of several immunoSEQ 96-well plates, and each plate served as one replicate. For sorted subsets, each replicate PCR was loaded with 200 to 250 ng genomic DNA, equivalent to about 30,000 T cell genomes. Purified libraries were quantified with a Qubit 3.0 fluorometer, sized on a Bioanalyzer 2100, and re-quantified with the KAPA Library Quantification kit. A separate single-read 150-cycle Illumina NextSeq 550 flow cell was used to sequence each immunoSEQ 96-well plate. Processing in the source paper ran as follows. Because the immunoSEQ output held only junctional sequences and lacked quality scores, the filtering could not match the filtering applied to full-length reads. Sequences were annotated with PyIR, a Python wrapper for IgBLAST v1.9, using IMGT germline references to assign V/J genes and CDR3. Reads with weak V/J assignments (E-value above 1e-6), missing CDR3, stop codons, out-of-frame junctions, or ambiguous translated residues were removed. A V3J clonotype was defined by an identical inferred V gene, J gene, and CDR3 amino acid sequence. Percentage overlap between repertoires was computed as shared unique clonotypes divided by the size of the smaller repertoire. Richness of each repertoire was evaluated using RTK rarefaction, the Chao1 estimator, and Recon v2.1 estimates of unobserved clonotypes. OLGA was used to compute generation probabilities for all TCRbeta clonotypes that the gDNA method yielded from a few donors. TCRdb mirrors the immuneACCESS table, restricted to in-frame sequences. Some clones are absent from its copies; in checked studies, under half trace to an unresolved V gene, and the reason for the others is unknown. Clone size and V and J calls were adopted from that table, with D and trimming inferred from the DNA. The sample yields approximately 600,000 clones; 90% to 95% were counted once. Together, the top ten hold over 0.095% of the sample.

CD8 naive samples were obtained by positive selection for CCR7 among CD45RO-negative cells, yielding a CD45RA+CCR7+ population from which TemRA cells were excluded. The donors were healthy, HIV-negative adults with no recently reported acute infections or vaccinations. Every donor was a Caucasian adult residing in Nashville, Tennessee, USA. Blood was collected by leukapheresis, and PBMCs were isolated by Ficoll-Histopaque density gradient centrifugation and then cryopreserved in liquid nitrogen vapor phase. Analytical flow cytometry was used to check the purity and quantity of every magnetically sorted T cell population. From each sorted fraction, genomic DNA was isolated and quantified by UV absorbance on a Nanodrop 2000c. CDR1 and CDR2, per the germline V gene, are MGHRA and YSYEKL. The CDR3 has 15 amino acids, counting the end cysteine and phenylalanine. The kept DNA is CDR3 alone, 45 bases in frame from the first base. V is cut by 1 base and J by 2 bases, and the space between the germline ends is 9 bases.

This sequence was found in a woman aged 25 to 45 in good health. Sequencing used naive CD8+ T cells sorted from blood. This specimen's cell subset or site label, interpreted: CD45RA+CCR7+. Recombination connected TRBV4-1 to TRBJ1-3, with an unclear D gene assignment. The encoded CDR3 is CASSQVPSTGNTIYF. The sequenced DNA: TGCGCCAGCAGCCAAGTTCCAAGCACTGGAAACACCATATATTTT.